The rows below give T cell receptor beta chains drawn from one sample of a study of molecular identifiers for immune sequencing clone quantification. TCRdb re-called the PCR reads with MiXCR, one entry per CDR3 protein. The top ten hold around 1.4% of the sample, which has about 68,000 distinct CDR3 sequences, 15% to 20% seen once. The specimen was naive CD8+ T cells from blood, with Jurkat cell RNA spiked in. These receptors were taken from a human donor in good health. Some libraries in this study had Jurkat cell RNA spiked in. Each CDR3 is given with its conserved first and last residue. The order of the fields is clone size, J gene, D gene, V gene, CDR3 DNA, CDR3 protein. A D gene is named only where the DNA matches it firmly. A clone size is listed for some rows: how often the clone was seen (once, few, many), or a class if it is expanded.

clone size: many
J gene: TRBJ2-2
D gene: .
V gene: TRBV3-1
CDR3 DNA: TGTGCCAGCAGCCAAGACTGGGTTGGGACCGGGGAGCTGTTTTTT
CDR3 protein: CASSQDWVGTGELFF

clone size: many
J gene: TRBJ2-1
D gene: TRBD2
V gene: TRBV19
CDR3 DNA: TGTGCCAGTGGATTGGGGAGGGCGTTCTTC
CDR3 protein: CASGLGRAFF

clone size: .
J gene: TRBJ2-7
D gene: TRBD1
V gene: TRBV29-1
CDR3 DNA: TGCAGCGTTGGGACAGGGGGTCCCCTCGAGCAGTACTTC
CDR3 protein: CSVGTGGPLEQYF

clone size: many
J gene: TRBJ2-1
D gene: .
V gene: TRBV3-1
CDR3 DNA: TGTGCCAGCAGCCAAGTCGGGAATGAGCAGTTCTTC
CDR3 protein: CASSQVGNEQFF

clone size: many
J gene: TRBJ2-7
D gene: TRBD2
V gene: TRBV20-1
CDR3 DNA: TGCAGTGCTAGAGCGGATAGCGGGAGTTCCTCCTACGAGCAGTACTTC
CDR3 protein: CSARADSGSSSYEQYF

clone size: few
J gene: TRBJ2-5
D gene: TRBD1
V gene: TRBV12-3/TRBV12-4
CDR3 DNA: TGTGCCAGCAGAAAGGGACAGGGAATCAGCGAGACCCAGTACTTC
CDR3 protein: CASRKGQGISETQYF

clone size: many
J gene: TRBJ2-1
D gene: TRBD2
V gene: TRBV24-1
CDR3 DNA: TGTGCCACCAGTAGCCCAAACATAACTAGCGGGAGAAAAGGCCGAACATCCTACAATGAGCAGTTCTTC
CDR3 protein: CATSSPNITSGRKGRTSYNEQFF

clone size: many
J gene: TRBJ2-1
D gene: TRBD2
V gene: TRBV20-1
CDR3 DNA: TGCAGTGCTAGACCGGGACTAGCGGGAGCTAGTGTCTACAATGAGCAGTTCTTC
CDR3 protein: CSARPGLAGASVYNEQFF

clone size: few
J gene: TRBJ1-6
D gene: .
V gene: TRBV14
CDR3 DNA: TGTGCCAGCAGCCAAGACTTTCAGGATTGGGCTTCACCCCTCCACTTT
CDR3 protein: CASSQDFQDWASPLHF

clone size: many
J gene: TRBJ2-4
D gene: .
V gene: TRBV29-1
CDR3 DNA: TGCAGCGTAGGCGGGACCGATGCCAAAAACATTCAGTACTTC
CDR3 protein: CSVGGTDAKNIQYF

clone size: few
J gene: TRBJ2-1
D gene: TRBD2
V gene: TRBV6-4
CDR3 DNA: TGTGCCAGCAGCAGACTAGCGGGAGGACAACAGTACAATGAGCAGTTCTTC
CDR3 protein: CASSRLAGGQQYNEQFF

clone size: many
J gene: TRBJ2-7
D gene: .
V gene: TRBV27
CDR3 DNA: TGTGCCAGCAGTTCTAGCCCAGGGAGAAACGAGCAGTACTTC
CDR3 protein: CASSSSPGRNEQYF

clone size: many
J gene: TRBJ1-1
D gene: .
V gene: TRBV27
CDR3 DNA: TGTGCCAGCAGTTTCGGTGGGCCTAACACTGAAGCTTTCTTT
CDR3 protein: CASSFGGPNTEAFF

clone size: many
J gene: TRBJ2-7
D gene: .
V gene: TRBV14
CDR3 DNA: TGTGCCAGCAGCCAAGAGAGCTTCCTTGGGCCAATGGACGAGCAGTACTTC
CDR3 protein: CASSQESFLGPMDEQYF

clone size: many
J gene: TRBJ2-1
D gene: TRBD2
V gene: TRBV11-1
CDR3 DNA: TGTGCCAGCAGCCCTCGTCCCGGGACTAGAGAGGGGGGCAATGAGCAGTTCTTC
CDR3 protein: CASSPRPGTREGGNEQFF

clone size: many
J gene: TRBJ2-3
D gene: .
V gene: TRBV27
CDR3 DNA: TGTGCCAGCAGTTACAGGTTCGCGGCAGATACGCAGTATTTT
CDR3 protein: CASSYRFAADTQYF

clone size: many
J gene: TRBJ2-1
D gene: TRBD2
V gene: TRBV11-2
CDR3 DNA: TGTGCCAGCAGCTTGGGGAGGGCCTCCGTCAATGAGCAGTTCTTC
CDR3 protein: CASSLGRASVNEQFF

clone size: many
J gene: TRBJ2-7
D gene: .
V gene: TRBV14
CDR3 DNA: TGTGCCAGCAGCCAGTTAAACCCAATCCATAGCCCCTACGAGCAGTACTTC
CDR3 protein: CASSQLNPIHSPYEQYF

clone size: many
J gene: TRBJ2-1
D gene: TRBD2
V gene: TRBV4-2
CDR3 DNA: TGTGCCAGCAGCCAAGACCCGGATAGAGTAGCGGGAGTCCATGAGCAGTTCTTC
CDR3 protein: CASSQDPDRVAGVHEQFF

clone size: many
J gene: TRBJ2-1
D gene: .
V gene: TRBV4-2
CDR3 DNA: TGTGCCAGCAGCCATCCCCGAGAGGGTGAGCAGTTCTTC
CDR3 protein: CASSHPREGEQFF

clone size: many
J gene: TRBJ2-4
D gene: TRBD2
V gene: TRBV11-2
CDR3 DNA: TGTGCCAGCCTATTGGGAGGGCTCAAAGGAAACATTCAGTACTTC
CDR3 protein: CASLLGGLKGNIQYF

clone size: many
J gene: TRBJ1-1
D gene: .
V gene: TRBV27
CDR3 DNA: TGTGCCAGCAGTCCCAAGTGGGAGGGTGAGACTGAAGCTTTCTTT
CDR3 protein: CASSPKWEGETEAFF

clone size: few
J gene: TRBJ2-1
D gene: TRBD2
V gene: TRBV13
CDR3 DNA: TGTGCCAGCAGCTCACCCCGGGGTAGCGGGACCAAGAGCTCCTACAATGAGCAGTTCTTC
CDR3 protein: CASSSPRGSGTKSSYNEQFF

clone size: many
J gene: TRBJ1-1
D gene: .
V gene: TRBV30
CDR3 DNA: TGTGCCTGGACTTTGGGGGGAAACACTGAAGCTTTCTTT
CDR3 protein: CAWTLGGNTEAFF

clone size: many
J gene: TRBJ2-7
D gene: TRBD2
V gene: TRBV7-2
CDR3 DNA: TGTGCCAGCAGCTTATGGGGGGGATCCCCCGAGCAGTACTTC
CDR3 protein: CASSLWGGSPEQYF

clone size: many
J gene: TRBJ2-5
D gene: TRBD2
V gene: TRBV29-1
CDR3 DNA: TGCAGCGTTGATGGGTTTTTGGAGACTAGCGTGTACCAAGAGACCCAGTACTTC
CDR3 protein: CSVDGFLETSVYQETQYF

clone size: many
J gene: TRBJ2-7
D gene: .
V gene: TRBV29-1
CDR3 DNA: TGCAGCGTTACAGGGAGTGCCTACGAGCAGTACTTC
CDR3 protein: CSVTGSAYEQYF

clone size: many
J gene: TRBJ2-7
D gene: .
V gene: TRBV20-1
CDR3 DNA: TGCAGTGCTACCCCCTTTGGCGGGCTCACCTACGAGCAGTACTTC
CDR3 protein: CSATPFGGLTYEQYF

clone size: many
J gene: TRBJ2-3
D gene: TRBD2
V gene: TRBV15
CDR3 DNA: TGTGCCACCAGGGGGACTAGCGGGATGAGCACAGATACGCAGTATTTT
CDR3 protein: CATRGTSGMSTDTQYF

clone size: .
J gene: TRBJ2-7
D gene: .
V gene: TRBV7-9
CDR3 DNA: TGTGCCAGCAGCTTTCGGTCCGCGGACGAGCAGTACTTC
CDR3 protein: CASSFRSADEQYF

clone size: many
J gene: TRBJ2-3
D gene: .
V gene: TRBV6-2/TRBV6-3
CDR3 DNA: TGTGCCAGCAGTCCCCAAGGCAGGCATGATACGCAGTATTTT
CDR3 protein: CASSPQGRHDTQYF

clone size: many
J gene: TRBJ2-5
D gene: .
V gene: TRBV19
CDR3 DNA: TGTGCCGCCCCCGCGAGGAGCGCCAGCCAAGAGACCCAGTACTTC
CDR3 protein: CAAPARSASQETQYF

clone size: many
J gene: TRBJ2-7
D gene: .
V gene: TRBV27
CDR3 DNA: TGTGCCAGCAGTTTTCAGGGAGCCCCGGAGCACGAGCAGTACTTC
CDR3 protein: CASSFQGAPEHEQYF

clone size: many
J gene: TRBJ2-4
D gene: TRBD2
V gene: TRBV20-1
CDR3 DNA: TGCAGTAGCCGGGGGGGGGCCCAAAACATTCAGTACTTC
CDR3 protein: CSSRGGAQNIQYF

clone size: many
J gene: TRBJ2-3
D gene: TRBD1
V gene: TRBV12-3/TRBV12-4
CDR3 DNA: TGTGCCAGCAGCCACGGGACAGGTCACGCAGATACGCAGTATTTT
CDR3 protein: CASSHGTGHADTQYF

clone size: many
J gene: TRBJ1-5
D gene: .
V gene: TRBV27
CDR3 DNA: TGTGCCAGCAGTTCTGTACCTGGGAGGAGCAATCAGCCCCAGCATTTT
CDR3 protein: CASSSVPGRSNQPQHF

clone size: many
J gene: TRBJ1-5
D gene: .
V gene: TRBV7-9
CDR3 DNA: TGTGCCAGCAGCTTAGGGGGGGTCGATCAGCCCCAGCATTTT
CDR3 protein: CASSLGGVDQPQHF